The 9 T cell receptor beta chains given below trace back to one sample, sequenced in a study of technical replicates of blood from a handful of donors. Libraries were prepared by immunoSEQ multiplex PCR; TCRdb keeps only in-frame clonotypes and omits some of them. The sample lists 70,000 to 85,000 clones, approximately 97% occurring once. The sequenced material came from T cells isolated from PBMCs. Source of these receptors: a human donor in good health.

V is TRBV4-1 and J is TRBJ1-4; 9 nucleotides match TRBD1. CDR3 length equals 15 residues. The V and J ends lost 2 bases and 6 bases, in that order; junction bases with no gene match: 4. Germline CDR1 MGHRA, CDR2 YSYEKL. CDR3 protein: CASSQTGTGYEKLFF. The CDR3 DNA sequence: TGCGCCAGCAGCCAAACCGGGACAGGGTATGAAAAACTGTTTTTT.

V gene TRBV28 combines with J gene TRBJ2-1; the D gene is possibly TRBD1 (6 bases). The CDR3 spans 16 residues. Germline V gene lookup returns CDR1 MDHEN and CDR2 SYDVKM. With 3 bases removed from V and 0 bases from J, the gap between germline ends came to 12 bases. The DNA of the CDR3 is TGTGCCAGCAGTTTGTACAGGGTCGACTCCTACAATGAGCAGTTCTTC. Its protein product is CASSLYRVDSYNEQFF.

This rearrangement joins TRBV11-3 to TRBJ2-1, with 7 bases fitting TRBD2. With 1 base clipped from V and 4 bases from J, the junction kept 16 bases outside the gene matches. This CDR3 has 19 amino acids. Germline-derived CDR1 and CDR2 are SGHNT and YENEEA. CDR3 sequence reads: CASSLGGGSSGALYNEQFF. CDR3 DNA sequence: TGTGCCAGCAGCTTAGGAGGTGGGTCTAGCGGAGCTCTTTACAATGAGCAGTTCTTC. The variable domain in full, with the rest retrieved from reference TRBV11-3 and TRBJ2-1, is EAGVVQSPRYKIIEKKQPVAFWCNPISGHNTLYWYLQNLGQGPELLIRYENEEAVDDSQLPKDRFSAERLKGVDSTLKIQPAELGDSAVYLCASSLGGGSSGALYNEQFFGPGTRLTVL.

The chain uses TRBV11-3 and TRBJ1-1; TRBD1 matches 7 bases. The ends lost 4 bases at V and 0 bases at J; junction bases unmatched: 17. Germline V gene sequence: CDR1 SGHNT, CDR2 YENEEA. The CDR3 is 19 amino acids. The CDR3 sequence is CASSSGGKWDSRVNTEAFF. The CDR3 DNA sequence: TGTGCCAGCAGCTCAGGGGGTAAGTGGGACAGTAGGGTGAACACTGAAGCTTTCTTT.

This clone was observed a single time. The V gene is TRBV12-5, the J gene TRBJ2-5; the match to TRBD2 covers 8 bases. From germline, CDR1 is LGHNT and CDR2 FRNRAP. CDR3 size: 17 residues. J lost 1 base, V lost 2 bases, and 9 bases had no gene match. As DNA, the CDR3 is TGTGCTAGTGGTTTGCAAACGGTGGCGGGGGGCCAAGAGACCCAGTACTTC. Translating it yields CASGLQTVAGGQETQYF.

J is TRBJ1-4 and V is TRBV7-9, with TRBD1 identical over 10 bases. Germline V CDR1 and CDR2: SEHNR, FQNEAQ (reference sequence). J gave up 8 bases and V 3 bases, and 6 bases lay outside the gene matches. This CDR3 contains 15 residues. The CDR3 sequence is CASSFGQGEIEKLFF. In DNA form, the CDR3 reads TGTGCCAGCAGCTTTGGACAGGGGGAGATAGAAAAACTGTTTTTT.

This chain links TRBV30 with TRBJ1-3; D gene uncertain. The CDR3 is 13 residues long. V gave up 2 bases and J gave up 0 bases, with 5 bases separating them. From germline, CDR1 is GTSNPN and CDR2 SVGIG (reference sequence). Here the CDR3 reads CAWSWSSGNTIYF. For the CDR3, the DNA is TGTGCCTGGAGTTGGAGCTCTGGAAACACCATATATTTT.

This clone is a singleton in its sample. This rearrangement joins TRBV5-1 to TRBJ2-3, with 8 bases matching TRBD2. The CDR3 is 15 amino acids. Germline values: CDR1 SGHRS, CDR2 YFSETQ. The ends lost 2 bases at V and 4 bases at J; junction bases unmatched: 6. The CDR3 sequence: CASSFNGRAPDTQYF. CDR3 bases: TGCGCCAGCAGCTTCAACGGGAGGGCCCCAGATACGCAGTATTTT.

The J gene is TRBJ1-2, the V gene TRBV19, with D possibly matching TRBD1 (5 bases). Germline V gene data show CDR1 as LNHDA and CDR2 as SQIVND (reference sequence). CDR3 length: 15 residues. V shed 7 bases and J shed 0 bases, with 15 bases lying between them. The CDR3 here is CASTALSGANYGYTF. The CDR3 bases are TGTGCCAGTACCGCCCTTTCGGGGGCTAACTATGGCTACACCTTC.